The entry that follows covers one T cell receptor beta chain sequence. The antigen is unknown. Once RNA had been extracted, it was reverse transcribed into cDNA to act as the sequencing template. Data came from immunoSEQ multiplex PCR; TCRdb stores just in-frame clones and leaves some out. The repertoire holds some 51,000 clones, about 96% seen once, with around 24% in the top ten. Germline CDR1 SEHNR, CDR2 FQNEAQ (reference sequence). V lost 5 bases and J 4 bases, leaving 8 bases between the germline ends. The CDR3 is 12 amino acids. The sample belongs to a study of CD8+ T cells in alopecia areata. Study details: Treated patients received oral tofacitinib, 5 to 10 mg twice daily. Study-wide results and limits: It was lesional scalp, especially alopecia totalis/universalis, that showed higher clonality than normal scalp.

The rearrangement uses TRBV7-9 and TRBJ1-1; D gene ambiguous. This TCR was recovered from a human donor with alopecia areata. The sequencing used CD8+ T cells sorted from blood, collected at week 0. The CDR3 DNA reads as TGTGCCAGCAGCCCATATGGCACTGAAGCTTTCTTT. Its protein is CASSPYGTEAFF.